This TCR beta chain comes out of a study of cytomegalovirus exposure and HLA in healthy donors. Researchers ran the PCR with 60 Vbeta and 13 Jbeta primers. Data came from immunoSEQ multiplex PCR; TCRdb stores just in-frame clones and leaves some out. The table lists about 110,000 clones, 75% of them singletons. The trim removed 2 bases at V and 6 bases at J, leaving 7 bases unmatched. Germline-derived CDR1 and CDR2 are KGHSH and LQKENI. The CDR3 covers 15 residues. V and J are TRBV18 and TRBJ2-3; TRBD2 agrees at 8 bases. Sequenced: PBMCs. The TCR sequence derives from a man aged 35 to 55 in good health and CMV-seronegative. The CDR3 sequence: CASSPETSVYDTQYF. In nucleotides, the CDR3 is TGTGCCAGCTCACCAGAGACTAGCGTTTACGATACGCAGTATTTT.